Listed below are T cell receptor beta chains from one sample, sequenced in a study of blood T cells in healthy people across ages. One entry per CDR3 protein, called by TCRdb with MiXCR from the 5' RACE reads. The sample has approximately 770,000 distinct CDR3 sequences, nearly 60% seen once. Sequencing was performed on blood. The receptors stem from a man younger than 45 in good health. CDR3s include the opening cysteine and the closing phenylalanine or tryptophan. The size field is filled for only some rows; it gives once, few, many or a size class.

once	TRBV27	TRBJ2-7	CASSKQPSYEQYF
many	TRBV29-1	TRBJ2-5	CSALRDFQETQYF
-	TRBV6-2/TRBV6-3	TRBJ2-1	CASQPPGLEGSNEQFF
-	TRBV27	TRBJ1-1	CASIQRGGMNTEAFF
-	TRBV3-1	TRBJ2-1	CASSQNTGIEQFF
-	TRBV11-2	TRBJ2-3	CASSPLGRTDTQYF
many	TRBV6-5	TRBJ2-7	CASGGHPSYEQYF
-	TRBV20-1	TRBJ2-7	CSAPQGWGYEQYF
many	TRBV29-1	TRBJ2-7	CSGTDNYEQYF
few	TRBV11-2	TRBJ1-2	CASSFRFNYGYTF
-	TRBV12-3/TRBV12-4	TRBJ1-5	CASSMTGPNQPQHF
-	TRBV7-6	TRBJ2-1	CASSTHYNEQFF
-	TRBV14	TRBJ1-2	CASSQDSQGGDGYTF
-	TRBV29-1	TRBJ2-3	CSAGPSGSDTQYF
-	TRBV7-2	TRBJ2-7	CASSLGDLFSYEQYF
many	TRBV9	TRBJ2-7	CASSVGQGVGYEQYF
-	TRBV6-6	-	CASWGGYNEQYF
-	TRBV2	-	CASSEGPKRDIQYF
-	TRBV10-1	TRBJ1-2	CASSENPGDGYTF
-	TRBV20-1	TRBJ1-2	CSARASQGLGGYTF
-	TRBV11-2	TRBJ2-1	CASSLDRIAGGGYEQFF
-	TRBV20-1	TRBJ2-7	CSAKSGRSFWNEQYF
few	TRBV19	TRBJ2-7	CASSTQTGGAYEQYF
-	TRBV6-1	TRBJ2-5	CASSEVSETQYF
-	TRBV5-6	TRBJ2-3	CASSLLTLYTDTQYF
few	TRBV6-5	TRBJ2-3	CASSYGYSSTDTQYF
-	TRBV28	TRBJ1-1	CASRFQGATEAFF
-	TRBV6-5	TRBJ1-2	CASSGTGQWCSYTF
-	TRBV5-1	TRBJ2-1	CASSLGDGRVDERFF
-	TRBV20-1	TRBJ2-3	CSARGMDRTQYF
few	TRBV6-6	TRBJ2-7	CASGSGTRNEQYF
-	TRBV7-8	TRBJ2-3	CASSSGFVNTQYF
-	TRBV4-2	-	CASSQEDSSSYEQYF
few	TRBV7-2	TRBJ2-6	CASSFGQSGANVLTF
-	TRBV10-3	TRBJ1-2	CAISEQGTGYGYTF
few	TRBV20-1	TRBJ2-1	CSARDGGVSNEQFF
-	TRBV29-1	TRBJ2-1	CSVGGGGSYNEQFF
-	TRBV6-5	TRBJ1-1	CASSIRTGVTEAFF
-	TRBV5-1	TRBJ2-1	CASSLRGGRAYNEQFF
-	TRBV20-1	TRBJ2-1	CSARIPASGYEQFF
-	TRBV7-2	TRBJ2-5	CASSLGADKETQYF
-	TRBV29-1	TRBJ2-3	CSVEVGGQGDTQYF
-	TRBV20-1	TRBJ2-7	CSARDLGAYEQYF
-	TRBV3-1	TRBJ1-2	CASSPQSVLGYTF
-	TRBV5-4	TRBJ2-3	CASSLGWESTLTDTQYF
-	TRBV15	TRBJ2-5	CATSRERMARTGTYF
once	TRBV7-8	TRBJ1-6	CASSLTRTGKGDSPLHF
-	TRBV9	TRBJ2-6	CASSLGQGTSGANVLTF
-	TRBV30	TRBJ2-7	CAWSPGQGAEQYF
-	TRBV6-2/TRBV6-3	TRBJ2-1	CASSSPGWEQFF
-	TRBV3-1	TRBJ2-7	CASSQTAVSYEQYF
-	TRBV7-9	TRBJ2-4	CASSPTGPVDIQYF
-	TRBV20-1	TRBJ2-1	CSQARSEGNEQFF